Listed below are T cell receptor beta chains from one sample, sequenced in a study of cytomegalovirus exposure and HLA in healthy donors. The method was immunoSEQ multiplex PCR; TCRdb's version includes in-frame clones alone and lacks a portion of them. The sample has 90,000 to 150,000 clones, about 80% seen once. Sequenced material: PBMCs. These receptors came from a young woman in good health and CMV-seronegative. Each CDR3 is given with its conserved first and last residue. D genes are given only for firm matches. Rows give clone size only sometimes, using once, few, many, or a class for an expanded clone.

clone_size | j_call | v_call | d_call | cdr3_nt | cdr3_aa
NA | TRBJ1-5 | TRBV5-1 | TRBD1 | TGCGCCAGCAGCCTTCAGACAGGGGATCAGCCCCAGCATTTT | CASSLQTGDQPQHF
NA | TRBJ2-3 | TRBV2 | TRBD2 | TGTGCCAGCAGTGAAGAGGGACTAGCAAGCACAGATACGCAGTATTTT | CASSEEGLASTDTQYF
NA | TRBJ1-1 | TRBV27 | NA | TGTGCCAGCAGTTACTCCTCAGGGATGAACACTGAAGCTTTCTTT | CASSYSSGMNTEAFF
NA | TRBJ2-3 | TRBV7-9 | TRBD2 | TGTGCCAGCAGCGAATTAGCGGGGAGGGCGGATACGCAGTATTTT | CASSELAGRADTQYF
NA | TRBJ1-2 | TRBV6-5 | NA | TGTGCCAGCAGTTACGAGTGGGGGGACTACACCTTC | CASSYEWGDYTF
NA | TRBJ1-5 | TRBV4-2 | NA | TGTGCCAGCAGCCAAGATAACGCGGGCGGGAGGCAGCCCCAGCATTTT | CASSQDNAGGRQPQHF
few | TRBJ2-6 | TRBV7-2 | NA | TGTGCCAGCAGCTTATTCGCGGGTTCTGGGGCCAACGTCCTGACTTTC | CASSLFAGSGANVLTF
NA | TRBJ2-4 | TRBV25-1 | NA | TGTGCCAGCAAGGACACGGGAGAAGGCAAAAACATTCAGTACTTC | CASKDTGEGKNIQYF
NA | TRBJ2-4 | TRBV27 | NA | TGTGCCAGCAGTTTTGGGTACGGGGAAGCCAAAAACATTCAGTACTTC | CASSFGYGEAKNIQYF
NA | TRBJ1-2 | TRBV5-4 | NA | TGTGCCAGCACCCCGGGAGGGGCGGAAGGCTACACCTTC | CASTPGGAEGYTF
NA | TRBJ1-2 | TRBV5-6 | NA | TGTGCCAGCAGCGCCCGGGTCGGAGGGGACTACACCTTC | CASSARVGGDYTF